The sequence of this T cell receptor (beta chain) was determined in a study of CD8+ T cells in alopecia areata. General study points: Alopecia totalis/universalis scalp especially showed more expanded CD8+ clones than normal scalp.

TCR sequencing used cDNA made by reverse transcription of extracted RNA. The assay was immunoSEQ multiplex PCR, and TCRdb's table has in-frame clones only and misses some. The repertoire holds roughly 60,000 clones, with roughly 47% as singletons. As regards this clone: The antigen is not known.

CDR1 is MNHEY and CDR2 is SMNVEV in the germline V gene (reference sequence). V gave up 0 bases and J gave up 7 bases, with 10 bases separating them. The CDR3 totals 13 residues. The origin of this receptor is a human donor with alopecia areata. The rearrangement links TRBV27 to TRBJ2-7; no reliable D call. Material for sequencing was NKG2D-low CD8+ T cells sorted from blood. This CDR3 reads CASSLSRTVEQYF. The CDR3 nucleotides read TGTGCCAGCAGTTTATCCCGGACGGTTGAGCAGTACTTC.